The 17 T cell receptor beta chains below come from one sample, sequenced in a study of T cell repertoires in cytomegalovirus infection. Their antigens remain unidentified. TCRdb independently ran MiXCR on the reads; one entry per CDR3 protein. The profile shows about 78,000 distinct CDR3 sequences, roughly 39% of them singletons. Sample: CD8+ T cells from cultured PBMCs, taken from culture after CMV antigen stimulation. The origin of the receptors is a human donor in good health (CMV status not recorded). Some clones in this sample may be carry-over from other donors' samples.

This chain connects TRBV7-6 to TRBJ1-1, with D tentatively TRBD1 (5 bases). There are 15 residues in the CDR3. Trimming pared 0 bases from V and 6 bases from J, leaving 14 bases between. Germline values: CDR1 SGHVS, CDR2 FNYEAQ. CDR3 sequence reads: CASSLAVGVLAEAFF. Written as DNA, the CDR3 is TGTGCCAGCAGCTTAGCGGTAGGGGTATTGGCTGAAGCTTTCTTT.

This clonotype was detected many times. The CDR3 DNA reads as TGTGCCAGCAGCTTAATCGGGGGGGCGGGGAATGAGCAGTTCTTC. Residues: CASSLIGGAGNEQFF. This sequence joins TRBV7-8 and TRBJ2-1; 8 bases align to TRBD2. CDR1 SGHVS and CDR2 FQNEAQ come from the germline V gene. The CDR3 runs to 15 residues. V dropped 2 bases and J dropped 7; count of bases not matched to a gene: 7. The complete variable domain, with remaining parts taken from reference TRBV7-8 and TRBJ2-1, reads GAGVSQSPRYKVAKRGQDVALRCDPISGHVSLFWYQQALGQGPEFLTYFQNEAQLDKSGLPSDRFFAERPEGSVSTLKIQRTQQEDSAVYLCASSLIGGAGNEQFFGPGTRLTVL.

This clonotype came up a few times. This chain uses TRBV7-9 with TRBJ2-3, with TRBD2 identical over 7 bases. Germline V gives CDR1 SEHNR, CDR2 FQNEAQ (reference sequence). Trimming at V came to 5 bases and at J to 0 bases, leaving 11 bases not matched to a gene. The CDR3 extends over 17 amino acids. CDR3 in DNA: TGTGCCAGCAGCCCTAGGTTTGGAGCGGGGAGCACAGATACGCAGTATTTT. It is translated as CASSPRFGAGSTDTQYF.

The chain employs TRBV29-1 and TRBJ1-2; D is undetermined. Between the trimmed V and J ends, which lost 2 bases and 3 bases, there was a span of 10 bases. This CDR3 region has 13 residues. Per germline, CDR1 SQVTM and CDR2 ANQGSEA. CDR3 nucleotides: TGCAGCGTTGAAACCGAGGAAGACTATGGCTACACCTTC. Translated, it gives CSVETEEDYGYTF.

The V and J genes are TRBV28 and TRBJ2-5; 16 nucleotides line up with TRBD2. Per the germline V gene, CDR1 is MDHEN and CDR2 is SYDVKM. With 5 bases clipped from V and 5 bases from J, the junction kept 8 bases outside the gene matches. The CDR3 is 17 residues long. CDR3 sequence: CASSPGTSGGAWETQYF. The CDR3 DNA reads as TGTGCCAGCAGTCCCGGGACTAGCGGGGGGGCTTGGGAGACCCAGTACTTC.

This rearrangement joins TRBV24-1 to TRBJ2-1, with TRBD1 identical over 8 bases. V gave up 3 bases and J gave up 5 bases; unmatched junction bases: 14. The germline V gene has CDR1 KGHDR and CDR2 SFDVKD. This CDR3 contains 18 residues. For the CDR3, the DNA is TGTGCCACCAGTGATCCCACTTCTGGGACAGGCAGTAACAATGAGCAGTTCTTC. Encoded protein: CATSDPTSGTGSNNEQFF.

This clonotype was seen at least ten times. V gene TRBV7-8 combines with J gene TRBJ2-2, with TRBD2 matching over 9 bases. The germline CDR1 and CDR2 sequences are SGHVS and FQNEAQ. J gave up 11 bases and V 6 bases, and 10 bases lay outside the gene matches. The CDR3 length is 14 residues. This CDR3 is CASRPGTSYPELFF. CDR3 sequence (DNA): TGTGCCAGCAGACCGGGGACTAGCTATCCAGAGCTGTTTTTT.

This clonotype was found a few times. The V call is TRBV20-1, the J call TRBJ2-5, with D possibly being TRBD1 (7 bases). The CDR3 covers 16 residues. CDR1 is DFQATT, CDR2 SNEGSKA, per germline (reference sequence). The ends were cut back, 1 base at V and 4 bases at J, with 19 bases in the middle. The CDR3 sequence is CSARASRGYGGETQYF. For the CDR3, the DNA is TGCAGTGCTAGAGCCTCCAGGGGGTACGGGGGAGAGACCCAGTACTTC.

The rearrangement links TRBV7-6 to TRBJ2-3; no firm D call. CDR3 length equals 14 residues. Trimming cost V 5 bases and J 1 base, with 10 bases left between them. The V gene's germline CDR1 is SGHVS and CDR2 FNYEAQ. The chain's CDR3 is CASSPLPGTDTQYF. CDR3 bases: TGTGCCAGCAGCCCCCTGCCGGGCACAGATACGCAGTATTTT.

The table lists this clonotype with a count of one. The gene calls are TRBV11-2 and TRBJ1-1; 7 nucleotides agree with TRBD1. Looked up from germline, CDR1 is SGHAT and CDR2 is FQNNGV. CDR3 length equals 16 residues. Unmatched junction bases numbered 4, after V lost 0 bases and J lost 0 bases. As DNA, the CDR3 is TGTGCCAGCAGCTTAGATGGGACAGCTATGAACACTGAAGCTTTCTTT. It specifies CASSLDGTAMNTEAFF.

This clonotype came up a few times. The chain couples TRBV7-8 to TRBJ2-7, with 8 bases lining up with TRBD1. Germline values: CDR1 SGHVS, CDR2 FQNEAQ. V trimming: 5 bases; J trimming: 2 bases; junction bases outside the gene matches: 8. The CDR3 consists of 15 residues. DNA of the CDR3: TGTGCCAGCAGCCCAGGGACAGGTTTTGCCTACGAGCAGTACTTC. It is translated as CASSPGTGFAYEQYF.

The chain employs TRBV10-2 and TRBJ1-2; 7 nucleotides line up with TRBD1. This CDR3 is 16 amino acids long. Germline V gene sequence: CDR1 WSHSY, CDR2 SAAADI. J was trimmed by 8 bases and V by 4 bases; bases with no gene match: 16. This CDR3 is CASSVDREGLGKGYTF. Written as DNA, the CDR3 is TGCGCCAGCAGTGTTGACAGGGAGGGACTGGGCAAAGGCTACACCTTC.

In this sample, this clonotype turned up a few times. The CDR3 region has the DNA TGTGCCAGCAGCTTACGGGAAACAAATGAGCAGTTCTTC. Residues: CASSLRETNEQFF. V is TRBV7-6 and J is TRBJ2-1; perhaps TRBD2 as D (5 bases). Germline lookup yields CDR1 SGHVS and CDR2 FNYEAQ. The CDR3 spans 13 residues. The germline V and J ends were trimmed by 2 bases and 7 bases, with 9 bases remaining between them.

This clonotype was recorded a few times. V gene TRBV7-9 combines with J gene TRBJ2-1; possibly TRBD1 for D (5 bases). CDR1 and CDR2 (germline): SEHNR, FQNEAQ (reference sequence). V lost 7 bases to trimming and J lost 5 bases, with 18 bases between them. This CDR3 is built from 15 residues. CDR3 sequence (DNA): TGTGCCAGCACCTTCCTCGGAGTACAGGACAATGAGCAGTTCTTC. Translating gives CASTFLGVQDNEQFF.

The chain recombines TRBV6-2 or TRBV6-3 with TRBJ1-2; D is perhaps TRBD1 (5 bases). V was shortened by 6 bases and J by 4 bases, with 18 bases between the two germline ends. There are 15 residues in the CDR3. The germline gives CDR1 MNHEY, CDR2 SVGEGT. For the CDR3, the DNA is TGTGCCAGCAGCAACGGGGGGAGCTCGGGCTATGGCTACACCTTC. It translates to CASSNGGSSGYGYTF.

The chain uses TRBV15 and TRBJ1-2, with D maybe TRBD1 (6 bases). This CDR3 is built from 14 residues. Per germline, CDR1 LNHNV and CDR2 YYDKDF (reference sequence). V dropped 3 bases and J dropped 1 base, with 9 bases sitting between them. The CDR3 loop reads CATSSGQINYGYTF. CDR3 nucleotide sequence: TGTGCCACCAGCAGCGGACAGATTAACTATGGCTACACCTTC.

The CDR3, as DNA: TGCGCCAGCAGCTTGGGAGACAGCGGATACAATGAGCAGTTCTTC. Its translation is CASSLGDSGYNEQFF. The chain uses TRBV5-1 and TRBJ2-1; either TRBD1 or TRBD2 may fit D (5 bases each). V was pared by 0 bases and J by 4 bases, with 11 bases between. The germline V gene has CDR1 SGHRS and CDR2 YFSETQ. The CDR3 sequence is 15 residues long.